There are many counts of the clone carrying this T cell receptor beta chain. The same CDR3 also results from other DNA sequences found in this sample. This entry comes from a study of metastatic and nonmetastatic thyroid tumors. In the study overall: Peripheral blood and tumor or nodule samples from malignant and benign thyroid patients were compared.

TCRdb reanalyzed the PCR reads with MiXCR. The table lists 20,000 to 25,000 clones, around 19% of them singletons. CDR3 size: 13 residues. Germline CDR1 SGHAT, CDR2 FQNNGV. With 1 base removed from V and 0 bases from J, the gap between germline ends came to 3 bases. There were no patients who had received any treatment before thyroid surgery. This clonotype was sampled from a male donor with papillary thyroid cancer or a benign thyroid nodule (not recorded which). Some clones in this sample may be carry-over from other donors' samples. This chain links TRBV11-2 with TRBJ1-1, with D uncertain. The sequenced material came from blood. The CDR3 region is CASSLAVNTEAFF. CDR3 nucleotides: TGTGCCAGCAGCTTAGCGGTGAACACTGAAGCTTTCTTT. Complete variable domain (other parts from reference TRBV11-2 and TRBJ1-1): EAGVAQSPRYKIIEKRQSVAFWCNPISGHATLYWYQQILGQGPKLLIQFQNNGVVDDSQLPKDRFSAERLKGVDSTLKIQPAKLEDSAVYLCASSLAVNTEAFFGQGTRLTVV.